This section outlines one TCR beta chain sequence together with its context. Antigen: not known. This sample is drawn from a study of cytomegalovirus exposure and HLA in healthy donors. V lost 2 bases and J 0 bases, leaving 17 bases between the germline ends. Per the germline V gene, CDR1 is MGHRA and CDR2 is YSYEKL. The CDR3 length is 18 residues. Findings and limits, study-wide: Earlier results showed most TCR beta V segments being productive about 87% or about 30% of the time.

In the PCR, 60 Vbeta and 13 Jbeta primers were used. Authors' methods: Later, an analysis found 80 million or so unique TCR beta chains, and 8.5 million to 14 million of these were shared. Using immunoSEQ multiplex PCR, the repertoire was profiled, and TCRdb retains in-frame clones only, with some absent. That table gives V, J and clone size, and the DNA gave D and trimming. This sample has 90,000 to 120,000 clones, with 74% found just once. This sequence joins TRBV4-1 and TRBJ1-3, with D possibly matching TRBD1 (6 bases). This sequence was found in a woman aged 40 to 55 in good health and CMV-seropositive. Sequenced: PBMCs. The CDR3 spells CASSQQGGQTNSGNTIYF. CDR3 DNA: TGCGCCAGCAGCCAACAAGGGGGTCAGACCAACTCTGGAAACACCATATATTTT.